What follows are 8 T cell receptor beta chains derived from one specimen sequenced in a study of blood T cell repertoires in COVID-19. This table comes from immunoSEQ multiplex PCR, and its TCRdb copy is limited to in-frame clones, with some not included. This table holds 200,000 to 250,000 clones, about 90% found once. The specimen sequenced was peripheral blood. The receptors here all came from a woman aged 60 to 75 with acute or convalescent COVID-19.

V is TRBV2 and J is TRBJ1-5, with D unclear. The CDR3 has 14 residues. Germline loops: CDR1 SNHLY, CDR2 FYNNEI. V lost 8 bases to trimming and J lost 6 bases, with 17 bases between them. CDR3 loop: CASEAASAIQPQHF. As DNA, the CDR3 is TGTGCCAGCGAAGCGGCCTCTGCGATTCAGCCCCAGCATTTT.

The chain couples TRBV24-1 to TRBJ1-5; the D is unclear. Trimming shortened V by 9 bases and J by 7 bases, and 9 bases separated the two germline ends. This CDR3 has 11 amino acids. CDR1 is KGHDR, CDR2 SFDVKD, per germline. The CDR3 DNA sequence: TGTGCCACCGGGGAGGTCCAGCCCCAGCATTTT. It codes for CATGEVQPQHF.

In DNA form, the CDR3 reads TGTGCCAGCACCCCTGCTACAGGGGCTAACTATGGCTACACCTTC. Amino acid sequence: CASTPATGANYGYTF. The chain couples TRBV5-7 to TRBJ1-2; the match to TRBD1 covers 7 bases. TRBV5-7 is noted as an ORF with a role that remains uncertain. The CDR3 has 15 amino acids. V was clipped by 6 bases and J by 0 bases; unmatched bases: 8.

A word on this clone: Other DNA sequences within the sample encode an identical CDR3. The chain recombines TRBV30 with TRBJ2-2, with 10 bases lining up with TRBD2. CDR3 length: 16 amino acids. Unmatched junction bases numbered 7, after V lost 2 bases and J lost 4 bases. Germline CDR1 and CDR2: GTSNPN and SVGIG (reference sequence). The CDR3 nucleotides read TGTGCCTGGAGTATTCTAGCGGGGGCCCTCACCGGGGAGCTGTTTTTT. Its protein is CAWSILAGALTGELFF.

The rearrangement joins TRBV18 to TRBJ1-4; D possibly corresponds to TRBD1 (6 bases). Germline V gives CDR1 KGHSH, CDR2 LQKENI. The CDR3 covers 14 residues. Between the trimmed V and J ends, which lost 5 bases and 4 bases, there was a span of 11 bases. The CDR3 here is CASSSEQGNEKLFF. The CDR3 DNA reads as TGTGCCAGCTCATCGGAACAGGGTAATGAAAAACTGTTTTTT.

This clone appeared a single time. The V and J genes are TRBV4-3 and TRBJ2-7; possible D gene TRBD1, 5 bases. V was clipped by 0 bases and J by 0 bases, with 12 bases between them. This CDR3 has 16 amino acids. The germline V gene encodes CDR1 LGHNA and CDR2 YSLEER. The CDR3 loop is CASSQDETVSSYEQYF. The CDR3 coding sequence is TGCGCCAGCAGCCAAGATGAGACAGTCAGCTCCTACGAGCAGTACTTC.

The genes are TRBV3-1 (or the pseudogene TRBV3-2) and TRBJ1-6, with a tentative D call TRBD1 (6 bases). The CDR3 contains 15 residues. Germline V gene lookup returns CDR1 LGHDT and CDR2 YNNKEL (reference sequence). The V and J ends lost 0 bases and 5 bases respectively, with 8 bases between them. In nucleotides, the CDR3 is TGTGCCAGCAGCCAAGACGACAGGAATAATTCACCCCTCCACTTT. Translation gives CASSQDDRNNSPLHF.

V gene TRBV11-2 combines with J gene TRBJ2-1; 12 bases are shared with TRBD2. The CDR3 runs to 16 residues. V gave up 5 bases and J gave up 5 bases; unmatched junction bases: 7. Germline loops: CDR1 SGHAT, CDR2 FQNNGV. CDR3 sequence (DNA): TGTGCCAGCAGCCCATCACTAGCGGGAGGTAACAATGAGCAGTTCTTC. It encodes CASSPSLAGGNNEQFF.